The clone carrying this T cell receptor (beta chain) occurred once. This record comes from a study of blood T cell repertoires in COVID-19. The overall study: Both acute and convalescent COVID-19 samples were obtained from the United States, Italy and Spain.

The CDR3 covers 14 residues. The J segment lost 6 bases and the V segment lost 5 bases, leaving 10 bases of the junction unmatched. CDR1 is SQVTM and CDR2 is ANQGSEA in the germline V gene. Per the authors' pipeline: Reference gene primer amplification in the assay estimated nucleated cell counts. Here immunoSEQ multiplex PCR was the method, and the copy in TCRdb shows in-frame clones only, minus some. V, J and clone size were drawn from that table, and D and trimming were deduced from the DNA. The repertoire holds some 260,000 clones, with about 88% as singletons. Those enrolled, adults aged roughly 18 to 95 years, came from about two dozen US areas.

Source material: PBMCs or T cells enriched from blood (not recorded which). This clonotype was sampled from a young man with acute COVID-19. This chain joins TRBV29-1 and TRBJ1-2; 9 positions match TRBD1. The CDR3 DNA reads as TGCAGCGTTTCCGACCGACAGGGGGGGAATGGCTACACCTTC. Translation gives CSVSDRQGGNGYTF.